This TCR beta chain comes out of a study of shared clonotypes between healthy human individuals. This CDR3 is built from 16 residues. Per germline, CDR1 MNHEY and CDR2 SVGAGI. V was clipped by 2 bases and J by 1 base, with 15 bases between them. Terminally differentiated effector memory CD45RA+ cells were left out of the naive CD8 fraction, which was CD45RO-negative and positively selected for CCR7. Profiling relied on immunoSEQ multiplex PCR, and the TCRdb table lists in-frame clones only, not all of them. The table includes 2 million to 2.5 million clones, 85% to 95% detected once. V and J are TRBV6-5 and TRBJ2-7; D unclear. Sequencing used naive CD8+ T cells from PBMCs. The clonotype was recovered from a man aged 18 to 35 in good health. Some clones in this sample may be carry-over from other donors' samples. The DNA for the CDR3 is TGTGCCAGCAGTTACCGCACAGAAGAAAGATCCTACGAGCAGTACTTC. Amino acids: CASSYRTEERSYEQYF.